The 2 T cell receptor beta chains in this list originate from one sample, sequenced in a study of response to subunit inactivated influenza vaccine. MiXCR, applied by TCRdb to the RT-PCR reads, yields one record per CDR3 protein. This sample has just over 300,000 distinct CDR3 sequences, with around a fifth found just once. The sample in question was PBMCs from blood, obtained less than 22 months after vaccination. Receptors originate from a man in his fifties or sixties who received an inactivated influenza vaccine.

This clonotype was seen a few times. The CDR3 DNA reads as TGTGCCAGCAGCCAAGTGCCAGGACATCCAGATACGCAGTATTTT. Protein product: CASSQVPGHPDTQYF. The genes are TRBV3-1 and TRBJ2-3; possibly TRBD1 for D (5 bases). Between the trimmed V and J ends, which lost 1 base and 4 bases, there was a span of 12 bases. Germline V gene data show CDR1 as LGHDT and CDR2 as YNNKEL (reference sequence). CDR3 size: 15 residues.

This clonotype was counted only a few times. Sequence at one end of the junction differs from germline and may be a read error. The rearrangement links TRBV6-5 to TRBJ1-3; D gene unclear. The CDR3 spans 15 residues. Germline-derived CDR1 and CDR2 are MNHEY and SVGAGI. The CDR3: CASSDSSGSGNTIYF. DNA of the CDR3: TGTGCCAGCAGTGACTCATCGGGCAGTGGAAACACCATATATTTT.